This T cell receptor (beta chain) was captured in a study of blood T cells in healthy people across ages. CDR3 length: 13 residues. Germline V CDR1 and CDR2: MNHEY, SMNVEV (reference sequence). Trimming pared 5 bases from V and 9 bases from J, leaving 11 bases between. A second PCR of roughly 6 to 12 cycles used a sample-barcoded 5' primer and a J-beta primer mix. TCRdb reanalysed the 5' RACE reads using MiXCR and keeps one entry per CDR3 protein. The sample comprises about 1 million distinct CDR3 sequences, 45% of which are singletons, and over 15% rests with the top ten. This receptor was identified in a woman in her sixties or seventies in good health. This chain connects TRBV27 to TRBJ2-6, with D tentatively TRBD2 (5 bases). The specimen sequenced was blood. The CDR3, as DNA: TGTGCCAGCAGTCTGGGCGGAGGCAACGTCCTGACTTTC. This gives the protein CASSLGGGNVLTF.